This T cell receptor beta chain came from a study of response to subunit inactivated influenza vaccine. Findings and limits, study-wide: Authors suggested seasonal influenza vaccinations each recruit few new T cells.

TCRdb reprocessed the RT-PCR reads with MiXCR, giving one entry per CDR3 protein. The sample includes about half a million distinct CDR3 sequences, 11% of them seen just once. On this clonotype: Its antigen is unidentified.

The CDR3 runs to 17 residues. Germline loops: CDR1 SNHLY, CDR2 FYNNEI. V trimming: 4 bases; J trimming: 1 base; junction bases outside the gene matches: 11. The TCR was taken from a man aged 50 or older who received an inactivated influenza vaccine. The sample in question was PBMCs from blood, obtained about 40 days after vaccination. This chain joins TRBV2 and TRBJ2-7; the match to TRBD2 covers 9 bases. The CDR3 loop is CASSVGELAGPSYEQYF. CDR3 in DNA: TGTGCCAGCAGTGTGGGCGAGCTAGCGGGACCATCCTACGAGCAGTACTTC.